This T cell receptor beta chain emerged from a study of blood T cell repertoires in COVID-19. As for the study in general: The samples span acute and convalescent COVID-19 from the United States, Italy and Spain. PBMCs, B-cell-depleted T cells, or T cells provided the cDNA or gDNA that made up the material.

Original processing methods: Estimates of nucleated cell counts were drawn from the amplification of reference gene primers. Libraries were prepared by immunoSEQ multiplex PCR; TCRdb keeps only in-frame clonotypes and omits some of them. Clonal size and the V and J genes are those of that table, whereas D and trimming came from the DNA. The sample has around 150,000 clones, approximately 90% seen once. The V gene lost 3 bases and the J gene lost 5 bases, with 7 bases spanning the gap. The CDR3 runs to 12 residues. The sequenced sample consisted of peripheral blood. V gene TRBV12-3 or TRBV12-4 combines with J gene TRBJ1-2; D gene unclear. The source is a man between 18 and 35 years old with acute or convalescent COVID-19. The CDR3 here is CASSFSSYGYTF. CDR3 coding DNA: TGTGCCAGCAGTTTTAGTAGTTATGGCTACACCTTC.